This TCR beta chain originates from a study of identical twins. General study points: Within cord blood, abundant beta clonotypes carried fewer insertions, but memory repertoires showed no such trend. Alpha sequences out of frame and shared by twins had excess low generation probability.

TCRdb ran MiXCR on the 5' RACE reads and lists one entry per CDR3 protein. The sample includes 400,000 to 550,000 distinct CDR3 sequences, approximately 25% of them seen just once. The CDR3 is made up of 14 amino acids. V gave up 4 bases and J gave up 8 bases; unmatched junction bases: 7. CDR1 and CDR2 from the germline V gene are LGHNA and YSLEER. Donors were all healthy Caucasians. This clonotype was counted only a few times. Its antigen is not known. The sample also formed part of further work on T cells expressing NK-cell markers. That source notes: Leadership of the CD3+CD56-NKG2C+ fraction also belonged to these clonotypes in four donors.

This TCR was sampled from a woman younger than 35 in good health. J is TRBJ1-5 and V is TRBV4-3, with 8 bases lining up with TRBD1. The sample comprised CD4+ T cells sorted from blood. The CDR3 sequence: CASSPGGGKEPQHF. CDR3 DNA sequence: TGCGCCAGCAGCCCAGGGGGCGGGAAGGAGCCCCAGCATTTT.